This TCR beta chain stems from a study of blood T cell repertoires in COVID-19 (dated by TCRdb to between 2020 and 2021). About the investigation overall: The collaborator samples originated in the United States, Italy and Spain and spanned the acute and convalescent phases of COVID-19. Sample metadata almost always included a de-identified subject ID, COVID-19 status, age in years and sex. The material from the prospective study consisted of cDNA or gDNA derived from T cells, B-cell-depleted T cells, or PBMCs. The dataset comprised deeply sampled blood TCRbeta repertoires from subjects exposed to, actively infected with, or recovered from COVID-19. Samples came from the ongoing ImmuneRACE study (first 160 participants) plus 1,254 subjects from 6 global collaborators. The repertoires were released in a freely available public database intended as a resource for research on the immune response to SARS-CoV-2. Where available, HLA class I and class II types were obtained from metadata supplied by the sample provider rather than from assay-based typing. The full study reports these points: The amount of clinical and demographic metadata varied by source and participant and was provided uncurated.

V ends up 1 base short and J 8 bases short, with an unmatched junction base count of 11. The CDR3 starts with the cysteine, ends with the phenylalanine, and has 16 residues. The DNA shown is the 48-base CDR3, in frame from base 1. CDR1 and CDR2 (SGHTA, FQGNSA) derive from the germline V gene. TCRbeta CDR3 regions were amplified from genomic DNA using the immunoSEQ Assay, a bias-controlled multiplex PCR. The paper's processing steps were these. The number of nucleated cells in each sample was estimated from the amplification of reference gene primers within the assay. Sequence reads were collapsed and filtered to measure the absolute abundance of every unique TCRbeta CDR3 rearrangement. Productive Simpson clonality was computed per sample as the square root of Simpson's diversity index over productive rearrangements. TCRdb took over this immuneACCESS table, retaining in-frame rearrangements with V and J assigned. Such tables are incomplete; in checked studies, under half of the missing clones stem from an unresolved V gene, and the remainder is unexplained. V, J and clone size are those of that table, while D and trimming were read from the DNA. The sample data list 300,000 or so clones, and around nine tenths of these were observed just once. Together, the top ten hold about 1.2% of the sample.

About this clone: It has no known antigen specificity. It has no much larger one-base neighbor in the sample; base qualities were not kept.

Whole blood was collected in K2EDTA tubes by collaborating institutions according to the institutions' own protocols. For TCRbeta analysis, collaborators shipped samples as frozen whole blood, isolated PBMCs, or DNA extracted from either of those sample types. The sequencing sample was made of peripheral blood. The source is a man between 65 and 85 years old with acute or convalescent COVID-19. The chain joins TRBV7-2 to TRBJ2-3, and 8 junctional nucleotides match TRBD2. This receptor has the CDR3 CASSLERAGAMGTQYF. The DNA sequence reads TGTGCCAGCAGCTTAGAGCGAGCGGGGGCGATGGGTACGCAGTATTTT.